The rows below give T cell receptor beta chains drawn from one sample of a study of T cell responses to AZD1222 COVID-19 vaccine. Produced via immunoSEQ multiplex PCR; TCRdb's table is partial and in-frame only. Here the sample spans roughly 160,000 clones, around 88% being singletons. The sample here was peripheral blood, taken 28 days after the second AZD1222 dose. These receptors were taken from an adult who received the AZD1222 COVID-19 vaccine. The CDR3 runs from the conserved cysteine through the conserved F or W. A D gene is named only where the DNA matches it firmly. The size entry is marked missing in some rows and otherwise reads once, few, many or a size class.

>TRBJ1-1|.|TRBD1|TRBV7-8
CASSFAGTGGIEAFF
TGTGCCAGCAGCTTCGCCGGGACAGGGGGTATTGAAGCTTTCTTT
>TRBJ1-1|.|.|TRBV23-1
CASTFRSDEAFF
TGCGCCAGCACTTTCCGGAGTGATGAAGCTTTCTTT
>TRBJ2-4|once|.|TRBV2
CASSVWTDKNIQYF
TGTGCCAGCAGTGTATGGACGGATAAAAACATTCAGTACTTC
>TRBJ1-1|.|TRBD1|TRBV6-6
CATDRDEAFF
TGTGCCACGGACAGGGATGAAGCTTTCTTT
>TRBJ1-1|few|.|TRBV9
CASSTAPVWGNTEAFF
TGTGCCAGCAGCACCGCCCCTGTGTGGGGGAACACTGAAGCTTTCTTT
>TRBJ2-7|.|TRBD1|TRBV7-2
CASSDGQGVSEQYF
TGTGCCAGCAGCGACGGACAGGGGGTCTCCGAGCAGTACTTC
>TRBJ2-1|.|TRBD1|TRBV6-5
CASSTQGVGSNEQFF
TGTGCCAGCAGTACTCAGGGGGTTGGAAGCAATGAGCAGTTCTTC
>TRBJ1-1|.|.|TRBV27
CASSSRLAEAFF
TGTGCCAGCAGTTCCCGACTTGCCGAAGCTTTCTTT
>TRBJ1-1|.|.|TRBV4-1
CASSQATGPEAFF
TGCGCCAGCAGCCAAGCTACAGGGCCTGAAGCTTTCTTT
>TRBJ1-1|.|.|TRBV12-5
CASATNWAKKLNTEAFF
TGTGCTAGTGCCACCAATTGGGCGAAAAAATTGAACACTGAAGCTTTCTTT
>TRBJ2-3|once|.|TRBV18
CASSPEMADTQYF
TGTGCCAGCTCACCAGAAATGGCAGATACGCAGTATTTT
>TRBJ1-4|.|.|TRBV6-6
CASRGNEKLFF
TGTGCCAGCCGGGGTAATGAAAAACTGTTTTTT
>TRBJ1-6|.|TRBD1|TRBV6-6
CASSPGQGAVFSPLHF
TGTGCCAGCAGTCCCGGACAGGGGGCGGTTTTTTCACCCCTCCACTTT
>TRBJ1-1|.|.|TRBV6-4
CASRDTTTGANTEAFF
TGTGCCAGCAGAGATACGACAACGGGGGCCAACACTGAAGCTTTCTTT
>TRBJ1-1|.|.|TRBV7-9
CASSLAGRLGEAFF
TGTGCCAGCAGCTTAGCAGGGAGGTTGGGTGAAGCTTTCTTT
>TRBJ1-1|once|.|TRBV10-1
CASSADHHLNTEAFF
TGCGCCAGCAGTGCTGACCATCACTTGAACACTGAAGCTTTCTTT
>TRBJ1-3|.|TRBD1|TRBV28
CASHPSGQGLGNTIYF
TGTGCCAGCCACCCTTCGGGACAGGGTCTTGGAAACACCATATATTTT
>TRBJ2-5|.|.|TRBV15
CATSRDQRQETQYF
TGTGCCACCAGCAGAGATCAGCGCCAAGAGACCCAGTACTTC
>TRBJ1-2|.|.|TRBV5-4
CASSPDNNYGYTF
TGTGCCAGCAGCCCGGACAACAACTATGGCTACACCTTC
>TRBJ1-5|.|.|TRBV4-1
CASSQSRNQPQHF
TGCGCCAGCAGCCAAAGCCGCAATCAGCCCCAGCATTTT
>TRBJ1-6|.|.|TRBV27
CASSLEVTGSSYNSPLHF
TGTGCCAGCAGTTTAGAGGTGACAGGTTCCTCCTATAATTCACCCCTCCACTTT
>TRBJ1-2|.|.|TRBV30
CAWTGANYGYTF
TGTGCCTGGACAGGGGCAAACTATGGCTACACCTTC
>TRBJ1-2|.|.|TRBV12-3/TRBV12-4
CASSLLVSYGYTF
TGTGCCAGCAGTTTATTAGTATCCTATGGCTACACCTTC
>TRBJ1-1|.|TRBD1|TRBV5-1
CASSPGQRNTEAFF
TGCGCCAGCAGCCCGGGACAGCGGAACACTGAAGCTTTCTTT
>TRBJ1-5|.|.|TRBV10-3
CAISEVAGVGQPQHF
TGTGCCATCAGTGAGGTTGCAGGGGTCGGTCAGCCCCAGCATTTT
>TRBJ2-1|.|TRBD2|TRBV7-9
CASSLTSGGADEQFF
TGTGCCAGCAGCCTGACTAGCGGGGGGGCCGATGAGCAGTTCTTC
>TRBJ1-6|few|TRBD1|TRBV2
CASSESEGAYSPLHF
TGTGCCAGCAGTGAATCAGAGGGGGCTTATTCACCCCTCCACTTT
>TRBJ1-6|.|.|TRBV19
CASSPRRDSPLHF
TGTGCCAGTAGCCCCAGGCGGGATTCACCCCTCCACTTT
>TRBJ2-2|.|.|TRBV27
CASSLSKNTGELFF
TGTGCCAGCAGTCTATCCAAAAACACCGGGGAGCTGTTTTTT
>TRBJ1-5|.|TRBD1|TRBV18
CASSPPKGATVGDQPQHF
TGTGCCAGCTCACCACCCAAGGGGGCGACCGTCGGAGATCAGCCCCAGCATTTT
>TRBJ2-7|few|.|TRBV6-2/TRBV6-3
CASSYGVGVPGEQYF
TGTGCCAGCAGTTACGGGGTAGGGGTGCCGGGCGAGCAGTACTTC
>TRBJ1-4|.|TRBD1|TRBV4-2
CASSQGTGNEKLFF
TGTGCCAGCAGCCAAGGGACAGGGAATGAAAAACTGTTTTTT
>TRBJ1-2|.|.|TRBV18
CASSPAGGEGYTF
TGTGCCAGCTCACCCGCGGGGGGGGAGGGCTACACCTTC
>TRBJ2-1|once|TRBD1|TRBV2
CASNQGDYNEQFF
TGTGCCAGCAATCAGGGGGACTACAATGAGCAGTTCTTC
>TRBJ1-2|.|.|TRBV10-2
CASSEIVWKTYGYTF
TGCGCCAGCAGTGAGATCGTGTGGAAGACCTATGGCTACACCTTC
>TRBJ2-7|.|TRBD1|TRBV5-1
CASSYDRANYEQYF
TGCGCCAGCAGCTACGACAGGGCAAACTACGAGCAGTACTTC
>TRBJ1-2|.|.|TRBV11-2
CASSLKGIVFGYTF
TGTGCCAGCAGCTTAAAGGGAATTGTTTTTGGCTACACCTTC
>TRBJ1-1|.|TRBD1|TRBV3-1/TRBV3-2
CASSDPPGQAAARF
TGTGCCAGCAGCGATCCCCCGGGACAGGCGGCGGCAAGATTT
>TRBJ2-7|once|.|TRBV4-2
CASSLFIEAGSYEQYF
TGTGCCAGCAGCCTTTTTATTGAGGCGGGCTCCTACGAGCAGTACTTC
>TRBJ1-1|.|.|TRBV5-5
CASSFPARGGNTEAFF
TGTGCCAGCAGCTTCCCGGCAAGGGGAGGAAACACTGAAGCTTTCTTT
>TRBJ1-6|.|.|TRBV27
CASRVGLSPLHF
TGTGCCAGCAGGGTGGGGTTGTCACCCCTCCACTTT
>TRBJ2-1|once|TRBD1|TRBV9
CASSVGTGKYNEQFF
TGTGCCAGCAGCGTAGGGACAGGGAAGTACAATGAGCAGTTCTTC
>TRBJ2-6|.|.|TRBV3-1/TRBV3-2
CASSQDAGLTGANVLTF
TGTGCCAGCAGCCAAGATGCGGGTTTGACTGGGGCCAACGTCCTGACTTTC
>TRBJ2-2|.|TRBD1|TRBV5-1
CASIGTGGSTGELFF
TGCGCCAGCATAGGGACAGGGGGCAGCACCGGGGAGCTGTTTTTT
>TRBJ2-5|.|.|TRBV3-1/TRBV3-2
CASSQEGGGEETQYF
TGTGCCAGCAGCCAAGAAGGGGGGGGAGAAGAGACCCAGTACTTC
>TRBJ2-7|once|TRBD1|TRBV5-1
CASSLEPGQNTYEQYF
TGCGCCAGCAGCTTGGAACCGGGACAGAACACCTACGAGCAGTACTTC
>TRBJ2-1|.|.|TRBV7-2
CASSAGPYSYNEQFF
TGTGCCAGCAGCGCCGGCCCCTACTCCTACAATGAGCAGTTCTTC
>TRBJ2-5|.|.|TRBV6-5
CASSPSLETQYF
TGTGCCAGCAGTCCGTCCCTGGAGACCCAGTACTTC
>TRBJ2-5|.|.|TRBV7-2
CASSFRGPIQETQYF
TGTGCCAGCAGCTTTCGTGGACCCATACAAGAGACCCAGTACTTC
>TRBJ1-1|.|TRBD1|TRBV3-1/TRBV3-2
CASSPSGGHRGSGMNTEAFF
TGTGCCAGCAGCCCATCAGGGGGTCACAGGGGATCAGGCATGAACACTGAAGCTTTCTTT